Listed here are 8 T cell receptor beta chains from one sample, sequenced in a study of T cell repertoires in cytomegalovirus infection. TCRdb fed the reads into MiXCR, producing one record per CDR3 protein. The data hold around 630,000 distinct CDR3 sequences, with 20% to 25% observed a single time. The sample comprised CD8+ T cells from PBMCs. These TCRs come from a human donor in good health (CMV status not recorded). Some clones in this sample may be carry-over from other donors' samples.

The sample holds many counts of this clonotype. Compared with germline, one end of the junction differs, possibly owing to a read error. V gene TRBV7-7 combines with J gene TRBJ2-5; no clear D gene. Per the germline V gene, CDR1 is SSHAT and CDR2 is FNYEAQ (reference sequence). The CDR3 is made up of 15 amino acids. The CDR3 DNA sequence: TGTGCTAGCAGCTTAACCGAATTCGGACAAGAGACCCAGTACTTC. Translation: CASSLTEFGQETQYF.

In its sample, this clonotype was seen a few times. The chain links TRBV4-3 to TRBJ1-3; D is unclear. The CDR3 covers 14 residues. With 1 base removed from V and 0 bases from J, the gap between germline ends came to 4 bases. Germline V CDR1 and CDR2: LGHNA, YSLEER. The DNA of the CDR3 is TGCGCCAGCAGCCAAGTGCACTCTGGAAACACCATATATTTT. Its protein product is CASSQVHSGNTIYF.

The chain couples TRBV5-6 to TRBJ2-7; D is possibly TRBD1 or TRBD2 (5 bases each). CDR1 and CDR2 from the germline V gene are SGHDT and YYEEEE. This CDR3 has 13 residues. V lost 0 bases and J lost 7, with 11 bases in between. CDR3 nucleotide sequence: TGTGCCAGCAGCTTGGGGATGGGGGAAGAGCAGTACGTC. It translates to CASSLGMGEEQYV.

The chain joins TRBV29-1 to TRBJ2-2; D assignment may be TRBD1 or TRBD2 (7 bases each). The CDR3 extends over 16 amino acids. Per germline, CDR1 SQVTM and CDR2 ANQGSEA. Trimming stripped 4 bases from V and 4 bases from J, with 19 bases between. This CDR3 is CSVVPQGEGSTGELFF. In DNA form, the CDR3 reads TGCAGCGTTGTCCCTCAGGGGGAGGGGTCCACCGGGGAGCTGTTTTTT.

This clonotype was picked up many times. CDR3 region: CASSELRANTEAFF. CDR3 sequence (DNA): TGCGCCAGCAGTGAGCTCCGGGCGAACACTGAAGCTTTCTTT. The chain couples TRBV10-1 to TRBJ1-1; D is ambiguous. V shed 2 bases and J shed 1 base, with 8 bases lying between them. The CDR3 runs to 14 residues. Germline V gene sequence: CDR1 WNHNN, CDR2 SYGVQD (reference sequence).

This clonotype was observed a few times. The chain recombines TRBV7-9 with TRBJ1-1; no reliable D call. This CDR3 comprises 12 residues. The germline V and J ends were trimmed by 1 base and 6 bases, with 6 bases remaining between them. Per germline, CDR1 SEHNR and CDR2 FQNEAQ (reference sequence). CDR3 DNA: TGTGCCAGCAGCTTAGAAAGGTCTGAAGCTTTCTTT. The encoded protein is CASSLERSEAFF.

This clonotype was picked up a small number of times. This chain joins TRBV28 and TRBJ1-6; D is perhaps TRBD1 (6 bases). The CDR3 is made up of 14 amino acids. CDR1 is MDHEN and CDR2 is SYDVKM in the germline V gene. V was cut by 6 bases and J by 6 bases, with 12 bases left in between. The CDR3 reads CASSGRGFNSPLHF. The CDR3 nucleotides are TGTGCCAGCAGCGGCAGGGGATTTAATTCACCCCTCCACTTT.

This clonotype was observed a few times. The V call is TRBV4-1, the J call TRBJ2-7, with TRBD1 as a possible D gene (6 bases). The CDR3 extends over 16 amino acids. CDR1 is MGHRA, CDR2 YSYEKL, per germline. V lost 0 bases and J lost 2, with 14 bases in between. In nucleotides, the CDR3 is TGCGCCAGCAGCCAAGATCGAGCAGGGGCAACCTACGAGCAGTACTTC. This sequence encodes CASSQDRAGATYEQYF.